This record concerns one T cell receptor beta chain sequence. The antigen remains undetermined. This entry comes from a study of T cell responses to AZD1222 COVID-19 vaccine. Study-wide points: Compared with day 0, the breadth and depth of the Spike-specific TCR repertoire rose significantly after two doses of AZD1222. Females made up more of the donors, who were largely white British, and clonal diversity may have come out too low. It was only 6 or 7 AZD1222 recipients who were seropositive at baseline.

Some clones are missing from TCRdb's copy, which holds only in-frame ones; the method was immunoSEQ multiplex PCR. The sample lists some 25,000 clones, around 87% occurring once. The specimen comprised peripheral blood, sampled 28 days after the second AZD1222 dose. The sequence was collected from an adult who received the AZD1222 COVID-19 vaccine.

The chain's CDR3 is CASSEGGLSRYF. Written as DNA, the CDR3 is TGTGCCAGCAGTGAAGGTGGACTTTCTCGGTACTTC. The chain joins TRBV2 to TRBJ2-7; D is possibly TRBD2 (5 bases). The V end lost 1 base, the J end lost 12 bases, and 13 bases lay between the germline ends. CDR3 length equals 12 residues. Germline V lookup: CDR1 SNHLY, CDR2 FYNNEI.